This TCR beta chain was sequenced during a study of radiation and T cells in renal cell carcinoma. Libraries were prepared by immunoSEQ multiplex PCR; TCRdb keeps only in-frame clonotypes and omits some of them. The sample has around 100,000 clones, 65% to 90% seen once. CDR3 length: 15 residues. From germline, CDR1 is MNHEY and CDR2 SVGAGI. The V and J ends lost 6 bases and 5 bases, in that order; junction bases with no gene match: 11. The time point here: blood 4 weeks post-SBRT, at nephrectomy. The treatment was: 15 Gy SBRT to primary tumor, nephrectomy 4 weeks later. Nephrectomy followed 15 Gy stereotactic body radiation by 4 weeks. The tumor was a clear cell renal cell carcinoma.

The chain couples TRBV6-5 to TRBJ1-1, with 8 nucleotides matching TRBD1. The specimen was blood, collected from a patient whose treatment included radiotherapy and nephrectomy. The origin of this receptor is a man aged 55-75 years with renal cell carcinoma. This chain's CDR3 is CASRTTGVVWTEAFF. CDR3 DNA: TGTGCCAGCAGGACGACAGGGGTCGTGTGGACTGAAGCTTTCTTT.